What follows describes a single T cell receptor (beta chain). These data belong to a study of cytomegalovirus exposure and HLA in healthy donors. CDR3 size: 16 residues. J was trimmed by 2 bases and V by 1 base; bases with no gene match: 5. Germline values: CDR1 LGHNA, CDR2 YNFKEQ. Researchers ran the PCR with 60 Vbeta and 13 Jbeta primers. TCRdb's table, derived via immunoSEQ multiplex PCR, lists solely in-frame clones and lacks some. The sample gives 110,000 to 150,000 clones, 70% to 80% of which show up once; roughly 1.9% is in the top ten. The TCR was taken from a woman between 55 and 75 years old in good health and CMV-seropositive. The V gene is TRBV4-2, the J gene TRBJ2-1, with 7 bases identical to TRBD2. Sequenced: PBMCs. For the CDR3, the DNA is TGTGCCAGCAGCCAAGTATTAGCGGGCCCCTACAATGAGCAGTTCTTC. It specifies CASSQVLAGPYNEQFF.